This T cell receptor beta chain was recovered during a study of shared clonotypes between healthy human individuals. Cells designated naive CD8 were CD45RO-negative and were positively selected for CCR7, with terminally differentiated effector memory CD45RA+ cells excluded. V was clipped by 3 bases and J by 3 bases; unmatched bases: 1. Germline lookup yields CDR1 MNHEY and CDR2 SMNVEV (reference sequence). The CDR3 consists of 15 residues. Sequencing was performed with immunoSEQ multiplex PCR; in TCRdb, only in-frame clones are kept and a portion is missing. This sample has about 2.1 million clones, with approximately 92% found just once. This clone was counted once. Its antigen is not known. Other DNA sequences in this specimen translate into the identical CDR3. The study's findings and limits: Memory subsets generally showed smaller estimated richness than naive subsets did.

The sequence came from a man aged 18 to 30 in good health. Some clones in this sample may be carry-over from other donors' samples. This chain joins TRBV27 and TRBJ2-1, with 11 positions matching TRBD2. Sequencing was done on a sample of naive CD8+ T cells from PBMCs. The CDR3 DNA sequence: TGTGCCAGCAGTTTGGGACTAGCGGTCTACAATGAGCAGTTCTTC. It is translated as CASSLGLAVYNEQFF.